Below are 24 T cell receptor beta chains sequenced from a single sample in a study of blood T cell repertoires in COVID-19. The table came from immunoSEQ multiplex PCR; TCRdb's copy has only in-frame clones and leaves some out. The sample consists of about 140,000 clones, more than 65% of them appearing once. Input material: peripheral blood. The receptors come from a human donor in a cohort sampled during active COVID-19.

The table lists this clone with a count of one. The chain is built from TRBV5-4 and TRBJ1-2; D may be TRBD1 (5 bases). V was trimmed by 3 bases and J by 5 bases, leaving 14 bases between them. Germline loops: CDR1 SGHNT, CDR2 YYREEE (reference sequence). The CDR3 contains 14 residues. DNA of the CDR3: TGTGCCAGCAGCTCCCAGGGAATGGGATATGGCTACACCTTC. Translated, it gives CASSSQGMGYGYTF. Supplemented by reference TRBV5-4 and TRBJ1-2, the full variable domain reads ETGVTQSPTHLIKTRGQQVTLRCSSQSGHNTVSWYQQALGQGPQFIFQYYREEENGRGNFPPRFSGLQFPNYSSELNVNALELDDSALYLCASSSQGMGYGYTFGSGTRLTVV.

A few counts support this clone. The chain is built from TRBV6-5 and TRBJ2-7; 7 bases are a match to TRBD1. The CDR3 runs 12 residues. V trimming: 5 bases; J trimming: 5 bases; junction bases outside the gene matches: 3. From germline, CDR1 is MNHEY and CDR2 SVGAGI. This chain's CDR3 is CASSRQGNEQYF. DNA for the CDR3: TGTGCCAGCAGTCGACAGGGTAACGAGCAGTACTTC.

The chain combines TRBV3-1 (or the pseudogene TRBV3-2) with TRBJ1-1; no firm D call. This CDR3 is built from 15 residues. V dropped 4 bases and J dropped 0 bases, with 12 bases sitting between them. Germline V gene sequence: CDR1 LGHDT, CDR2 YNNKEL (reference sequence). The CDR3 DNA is TGTGCCAGCAGCCGAGGGAGTCCGCTGAACACTGAAGCTTTCTTT. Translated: CASSRGSPLNTEAFF.

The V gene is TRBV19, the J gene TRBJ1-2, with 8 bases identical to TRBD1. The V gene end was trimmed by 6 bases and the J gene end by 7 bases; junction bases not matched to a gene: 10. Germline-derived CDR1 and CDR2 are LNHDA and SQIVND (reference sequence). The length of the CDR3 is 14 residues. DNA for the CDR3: TGTGCCAGTAGGACGGACAGGGTTGGGGGTGGCTACACCTTC. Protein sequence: CASRTDRVGGGYTF.

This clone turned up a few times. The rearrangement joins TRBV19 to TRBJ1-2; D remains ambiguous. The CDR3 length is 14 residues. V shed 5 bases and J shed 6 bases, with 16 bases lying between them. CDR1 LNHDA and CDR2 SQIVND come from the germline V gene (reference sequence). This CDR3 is CASSFNSSPNGYTF. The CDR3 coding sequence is TGTGCCAGTAGTTTCAACAGCTCCCCGAATGGCTACACCTTC.

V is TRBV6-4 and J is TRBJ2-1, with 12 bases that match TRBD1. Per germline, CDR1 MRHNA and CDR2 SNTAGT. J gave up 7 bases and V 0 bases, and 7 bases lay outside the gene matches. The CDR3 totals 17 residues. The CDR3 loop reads CASSDSGGQGAWNEQFF. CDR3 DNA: TGTGCCAGCAGTGACTCGGGGGGACAGGGGGCTTGGAATGAGCAGTTCTTC.

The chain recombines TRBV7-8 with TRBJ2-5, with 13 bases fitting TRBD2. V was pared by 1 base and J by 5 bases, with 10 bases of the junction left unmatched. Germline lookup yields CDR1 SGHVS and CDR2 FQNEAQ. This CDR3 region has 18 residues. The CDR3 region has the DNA TGTGCCAGCAGCTTAGTGGATTCCGGACTAGCGGGGGTTGAGACCCAGTACTTC. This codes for CASSLVDSGLAGVETQYF.

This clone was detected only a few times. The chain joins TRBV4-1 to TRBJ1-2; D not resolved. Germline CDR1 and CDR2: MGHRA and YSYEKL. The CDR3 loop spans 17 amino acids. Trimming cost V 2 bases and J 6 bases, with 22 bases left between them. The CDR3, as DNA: TGCGCCAGCAGCCAACCGATTATCCCTATAGAGCGTAATGGCTACACCTTC. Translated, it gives CASSQPIIPIERNGYTF.

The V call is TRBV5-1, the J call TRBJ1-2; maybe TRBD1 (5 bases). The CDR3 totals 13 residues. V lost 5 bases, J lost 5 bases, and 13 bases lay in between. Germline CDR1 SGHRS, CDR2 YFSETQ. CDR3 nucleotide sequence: TGCGCCAGCAGTGTTGTCCAGGGTTATGGCTACACCTTC. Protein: CASSVVQGYGYTF.

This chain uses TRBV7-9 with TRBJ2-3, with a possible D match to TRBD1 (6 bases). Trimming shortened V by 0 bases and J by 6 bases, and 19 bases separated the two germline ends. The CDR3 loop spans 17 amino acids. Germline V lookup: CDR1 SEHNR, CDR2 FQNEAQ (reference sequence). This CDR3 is CASSLASGPQGGDTQYF. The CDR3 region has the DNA TGTGCCAGCAGCTTAGCGAGTGGGCCCCAAGGGGGTGATACGCAGTATTTT.

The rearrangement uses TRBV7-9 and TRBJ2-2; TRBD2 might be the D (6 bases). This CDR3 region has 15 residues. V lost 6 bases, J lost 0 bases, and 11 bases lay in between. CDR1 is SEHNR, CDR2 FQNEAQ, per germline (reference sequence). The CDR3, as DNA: TGTGCCAGCAGTTACGGGACTTCGAACACCGGGGAGCTGTTTTTT. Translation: CASSYGTSNTGELFF.

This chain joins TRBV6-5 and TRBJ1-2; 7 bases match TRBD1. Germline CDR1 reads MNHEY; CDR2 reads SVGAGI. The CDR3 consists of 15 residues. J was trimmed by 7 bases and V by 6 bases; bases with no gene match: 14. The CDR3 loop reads CASSPPNDRAGGYTF. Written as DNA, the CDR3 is TGTGCCAGCAGCCCACCGAACGACAGGGCGGGTGGCTACACCTTC.

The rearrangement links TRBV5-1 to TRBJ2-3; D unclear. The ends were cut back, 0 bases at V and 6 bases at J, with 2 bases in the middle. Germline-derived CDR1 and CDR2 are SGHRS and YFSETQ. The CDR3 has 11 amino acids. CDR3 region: CASSLADTQYF. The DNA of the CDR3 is TGCGCCAGCAGCTTGGCTGATACGCAGTATTTT.

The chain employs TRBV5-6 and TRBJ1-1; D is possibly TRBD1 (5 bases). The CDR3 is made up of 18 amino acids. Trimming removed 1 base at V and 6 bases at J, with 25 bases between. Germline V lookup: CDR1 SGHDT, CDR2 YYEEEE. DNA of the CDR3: TGTGCCAGCAGCTTGTTACGGGGGTCGGCCCCAGGATTCGCTGAAGCTTTCTTT. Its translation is CASSLLRGSAPGFAEAFF.

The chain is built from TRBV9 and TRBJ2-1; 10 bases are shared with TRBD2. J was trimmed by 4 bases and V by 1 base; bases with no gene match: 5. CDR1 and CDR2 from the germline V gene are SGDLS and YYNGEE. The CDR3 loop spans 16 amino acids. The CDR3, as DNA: TGTGCCAGCAGCGTAACTAGCGGGGTGATGTACAATGAGCAGTTCTTC. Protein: CASSVTSGVMYNEQFF.

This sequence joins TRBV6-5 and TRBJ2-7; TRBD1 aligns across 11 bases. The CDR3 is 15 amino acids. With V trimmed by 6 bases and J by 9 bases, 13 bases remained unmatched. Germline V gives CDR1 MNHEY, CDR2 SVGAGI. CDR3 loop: CASREGTGGPRGQYF. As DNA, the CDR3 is TGTGCCAGCAGAGAGGGGACAGGGGGACCCCGCGGGCAGTACTTC.

CDR3 bases: TGTGCCAGCAGTGACGGGACAGTGGATCAGCCCCAGCATTTT. This codes for CASSDGTVDQPQHF. J is TRBJ1-5 and V is TRBV6-4; 7 nucleotides line up with TRBD1. The V gene end was trimmed by 2 bases and the J gene end by 5 bases; junction bases not matched to a gene: 3. The CDR3 runs to 14 residues. Germline lookup yields CDR1 MRHNA and CDR2 SNTAGT.

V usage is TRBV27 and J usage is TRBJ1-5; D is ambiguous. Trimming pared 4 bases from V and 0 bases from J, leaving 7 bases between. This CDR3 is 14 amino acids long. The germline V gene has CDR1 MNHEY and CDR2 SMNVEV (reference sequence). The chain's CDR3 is CASSYSYSNQPQHF. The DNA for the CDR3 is TGTGCCAGCAGTTACAGTTATAGCAATCAGCCCCAGCATTTT.

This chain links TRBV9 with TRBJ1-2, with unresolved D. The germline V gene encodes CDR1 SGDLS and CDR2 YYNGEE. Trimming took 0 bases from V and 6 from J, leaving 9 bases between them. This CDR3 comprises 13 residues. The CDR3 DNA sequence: TGTGCCAGCAGCGTAGATTTTTCCGATGGCTACACCTTC. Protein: CASSVDFSDGYTF.

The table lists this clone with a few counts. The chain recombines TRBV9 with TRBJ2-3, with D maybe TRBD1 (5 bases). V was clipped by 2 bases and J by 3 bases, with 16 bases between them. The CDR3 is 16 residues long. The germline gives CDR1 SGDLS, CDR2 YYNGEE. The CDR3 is CASSVHPDKSTDTQYF. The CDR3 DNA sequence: TGTGCCAGCAGCGTCCACCCGGACAAATCGACAGATACGCAGTATTTT.

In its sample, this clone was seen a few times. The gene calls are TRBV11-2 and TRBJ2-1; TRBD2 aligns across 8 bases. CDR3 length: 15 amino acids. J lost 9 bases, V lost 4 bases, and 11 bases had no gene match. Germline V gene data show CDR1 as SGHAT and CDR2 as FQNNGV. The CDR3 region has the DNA TGTGCCAGCAGCTCCCTTTCGGGGGGGCTGGGTGAGCAGTTCTTC. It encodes CASSSLSGGLGEQFF. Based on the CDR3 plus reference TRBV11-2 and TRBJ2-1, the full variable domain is EAGVAQSPRYKIIEKRQSVAFWCNPISGHATLYWYQQILGQGPKLLIQFQNNGVVDDSQLPKDRFSAERLKGVDSTLKIQPAKLEDSAVYLCASSSLSGGLGEQFFGPGTRLTVL.

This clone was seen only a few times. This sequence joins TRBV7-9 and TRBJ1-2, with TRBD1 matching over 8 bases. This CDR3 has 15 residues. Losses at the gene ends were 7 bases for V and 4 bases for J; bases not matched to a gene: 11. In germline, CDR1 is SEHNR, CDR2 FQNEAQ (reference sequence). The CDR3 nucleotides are TGTGCCAGCACCAACTACGGACAGGGCCGCTATGGCTACACCTTC. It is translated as CASTNYGQGRYGYTF.

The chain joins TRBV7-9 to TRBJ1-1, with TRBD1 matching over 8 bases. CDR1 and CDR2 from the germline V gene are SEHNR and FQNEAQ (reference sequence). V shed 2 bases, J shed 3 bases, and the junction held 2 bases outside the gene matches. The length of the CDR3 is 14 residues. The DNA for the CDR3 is TGTGCCAGCAGCTTACTACAGGGGGACACTGAAGCTTTCTTT. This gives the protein CASSLLQGDTEAFF.

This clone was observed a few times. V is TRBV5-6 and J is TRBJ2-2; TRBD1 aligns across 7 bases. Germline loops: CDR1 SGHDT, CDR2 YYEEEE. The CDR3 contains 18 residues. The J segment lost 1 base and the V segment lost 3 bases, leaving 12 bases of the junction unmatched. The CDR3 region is CASSSLTRTGRNTGELFF. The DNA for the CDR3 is TGTGCCAGCAGCTCCCTCACCAGGACAGGACGGAACACCGGGGAGCTGTTTTTT. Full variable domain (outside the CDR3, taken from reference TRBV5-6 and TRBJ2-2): DAGVTQSPTHLIKTRGQQVTLRCSPKSGHDTVSWYQQALGQGPQFIFQYYEEEERQRGNFPDRFSGHQFPNYSSELNVNALLLGDSALYLCASSSLTRTGRNTGELFFGEGSRLTVL.